A selection of T cell receptor beta chains follows, all from one sample in a study of cytomegalovirus exposure and HLA in healthy donors. Measured with immunoSEQ multiplex PCR; TCRdb has only the in-frame clones, and not every one. The sample holds around 120,000 clones, 86% seen once. The source material was PBMCs. The receptors here all came from a man aged 18-30 years in good health and CMV-seronegative. The CDR3 runs from the conserved cysteine through the conserved F or W.

>TRBV6-4|TRBJ1-1
CASSDGRGTEAFF
>TRBV5-1|TRBJ1-1
CASRYTGAAEAFF
>TRBV25-1|TRBJ1-1
CASSEYGGTWAEAFF
>TRBV10-3|TRBJ1-2
CAIGKEDRSYGYTF
>TRBV19|TRBJ2-1
CASRPGTGRNNEQFF
>TRBV19|TRBJ1-1
CASSILLEGQVNTEAFF
>TRBV7-6|TRBJ2-1
CASSLVRGLRVNSYNEQFF
>TRBV30|TRBJ1-1
CAWLFGRLRNTEAFF
>TRBV19|TRBJ1-2
CASKSAGSNGYTF
>TRBV7-8|TRBJ2-2
CASILGGGVTGELFF
>TRBV2|TRBJ1-5
CASSEDRAIGNQPQHF
>TRBV7-9|TRBJ2-2
CASSFRQGANTGELFF
>TRBV27|TRBJ1-1
CASSRQMNTEAFF
>TRBV9|TRBJ2-1
CASSYSIGYNEQFF
>TRBV7-8|TRBJ1-5
CASSLVAGNQPQHF
>TRBV5-1|TRBJ1-5
CASSLSGSRNQPQHF
>TRBV21-1|TRBJ1-2
CASSKLTGMSYTF
>TRBV9|TRBJ1-2
CASSGGGYTF
>TRBV2|TRBJ1-1
CASSPGGLGTEAFF
>TRBV5-1|TRBJ1-2
CASSPAGQGAKERGYTF
>TRBV2|TRBJ2-7
CASRRTADYEQYF
>TRBV18|TRBJ2-1
CASSPPGTAPQFF
>TRBV6-1|TRBJ1-3
CASTQGKGSGNTIYF
>TRBV4-1|TRBJ1-6
CASSQPGTDNSPLHF
>TRBV4-1|TRBJ2-5
CASSVSGQGQETQYF
>TRBV2|TRBJ2-2
CASSPRTAGNTGELFF
>TRBV7-2|TRBJ2-3
CASSPSGGITDTQYF
>TRBV10-2|TRBJ2-3
CASSENSRGTDTQYF